What follows are 5 T cell receptor beta chains derived from one specimen sequenced in a study of blood T cell repertoires in COVID-19. TCRdb's copy holds only in-frame clones and misses some; the assay was immunoSEQ multiplex PCR. Of about 220,000 clones listed, more than 70% were seen once; the top ten hold roughly 8.8%. Sequenced material: peripheral blood. These receptors were collected from a woman in her forties or fifties with acute or convalescent COVID-19.

This clone was counted once. The V call is TRBV4-1, the J call TRBJ2-7; TRBD2 aligns across 11 bases. The CDR3 totals 15 residues. Looked up from germline, CDR1 is MGHRA and CDR2 is YSYEKL. V lost 0 bases to trimming and J lost 4 bases; unmatched junction nucleotides: 2. CDR3 in amino acids: CASSQEASGRYEQYF. CDR3 DNA: TGCGCCAGCAGCCAAGAGGCTAGCGGGAGGTACGAGCAGTACTTC.

The J gene is TRBJ2-1, the V gene TRBV27, with TRBD1 identical over 8 bases. The CDR3 length is 18 residues. Germline V lookup: CDR1 MNHEY, CDR2 SMNVEV (reference sequence). The junction had 8 bases not matched to a gene; V was cut back by 1 base and J by 0 bases. The CDR3 sequence: CASSLWGAGGYSYNEQFF. The CDR3 DNA follows: TGTGCCAGCAGTTTATGGGGCGCAGGGGGCTACTCCTACAATGAGCAGTTCTTC.

This chain joins TRBV10-3 and TRBJ2-7, with 11 bases aligning to TRBD2. The CDR3 has 14 amino acids. V lost 7 bases, J lost 4 bases, and 6 bases stayed unmatched. The germline gives CDR1 ENHRY, CDR2 SYGVKD. CDR3 DNA sequence: TGTGCCATCAATTCGGGGACTAGCGGTTACGAGCAGTACTTC. Amino acids: CAINSGTSGYEQYF.

This chain links TRBV6-5 with TRBJ2-1; 7 bases agree with TRBD2. Looked up from germline, CDR1 is MNHEY and CDR2 is SVGAGI. The CDR3 contains 13 residues. J lost 4 bases, V lost 6 bases, and 3 bases had no gene match. The CDR3 loop is CASSDGGYNEQFF. The CDR3 region has the DNA TGTGCCAGCAGCGACGGGGGGTACAATGAGCAGTTCTTC.

CDR3 bases: TGTGCCAGCAGTTTGCTTCCGGGACAGGGGGCCTCGAATGAGCAGTTCTTC. Translation: CASSLLPGQGASNEQFF. V is TRBV28 and J is TRBJ2-1; 12 bases fit TRBD1. CDR1 is MDHEN and CDR2 is SYDVKM in the germline V gene. Losses at the gene ends were 3 bases for V and 7 bases for J; bases not matched to a gene: 10. The CDR3 is 17 residues long.